These 27 T cell receptor beta chains were all obtained from the same sample, sequenced in a study of blood T cells in healthy people across ages. Primed by a sample-barcoded 5' primer and a J-beta primer mix, a second PCR proceeded for about 6 to 11 cycles. MiXCR, applied by TCRdb to the 5' RACE reads, yields one record per CDR3 protein. Here the sample spans about 690,000 distinct CDR3 sequences, 40% to 45% being singletons. Source material: blood. The receptors were gathered from a man at least 80 years old in good health.

This clonotype was picked up many times. The chain employs TRBV20-1 and TRBJ1-2; a possible D gene is TRBD1 (6 bases). V lost 5 bases to trimming and J lost 4 bases, with 11 bases between them. Germline V gene lookup returns CDR1 DFQATT and CDR2 SNEGSKA (reference sequence). This CDR3 is 12 amino acids long. The CDR3 DNA is TGCAGTGCTGACCAGGGGAGCTATGGCTACACCTTC. Translating it yields CSADQGSYGYTF.

The chain is built from TRBV5-5 and TRBJ2-6, with a possible D match to TRBD1 (6 bases). The CDR3 sequence is 19 residues long. Germline loops: CDR1 SGHKS, CDR2 YYEKEE (reference sequence). Trimming shortened V by 1 base and J by 0 bases, and 17 bases separated the two germline ends. CDR3 nucleotide sequence: TGTGCCAGCAGCTTGCGAGCATGGGACACTTCCTCTGGGGCCAACGTCCTGACTTTC. Amino acids: CASSLRAWDTSSGANVLTF.

V is TRBV5-1 and J is TRBJ1-3; D unclear. This CDR3 comprises 14 residues. Germline V gene data show CDR1 as SGHRS and CDR2 as YFSETQ. Trimming removed 4 bases at V and 4 bases at J, with 12 bases between. The DNA of the CDR3 is TGCGCCAGCAGCCCCGTCGGAGGAGGAAACACCATATATTTT. It specifies CASSPVGGGNTIYF.

This clonotype occurred a few times. V gene TRBV3-1 combines with J gene TRBJ1-1; 8 bases are a match to TRBD1. V trimming: 1 base; J trimming: 11 bases; junction bases outside the gene matches: 3. The CDR3 consists of 12 residues. Germline loops: CDR1 LGHDT, CDR2 YNNKEL (reference sequence). Here the CDR3 DNA reads TGTGCCAGCAGCCAAGGTCAGGGGGCGGCTTTCTTT. Its protein product is CASSQGQGAAFF.

This clonotype was counted between two and nine times. This chain connects TRBV29-1 to TRBJ2-5, with TRBD1 as a possible D gene (6 bases). The germline V gene encodes CDR1 SQVTM and CDR2 ANQGSEA. The CDR3 covers 13 residues. Trimming pared 2 bases from V and 2 bases from J, leaving 9 bases between. In nucleotides, the CDR3 is TGCAGCGTTGAAACAGGGATTCAAGAGACCCAGTACTTC. Translating gives CSVETGIQETQYF.

V and J are TRBV6-2 or TRBV6-3 and TRBJ2-3; 12 positions agree with TRBD2. The germline gives CDR1 MNHEY, CDR2 SVGEGT. The length of the CDR3 is 15 residues. J lost 5 bases, V lost 8 bases, and 8 bases had no gene match. CDR3 residues: CASRRPSGGEDTQYF. The CDR3 coding sequence is TGTGCCAGCCGAAGGCCTAGCGGGGGGGAAGATACGCAGTATTTT.

This clonotype was observed a few times. The gene calls are TRBV10-1 and TRBJ2-7; 10 bases are a match to TRBD2. Germline CDR1 WNHNN, CDR2 SYGVQD (reference sequence). Losses at the gene ends were 0 bases for V and 1 base for J; bases not matched to a gene: 6. The CDR3 is 17 residues long. CDR3 residues: CASSESKPGLASYEQYF. The CDR3 DNA follows: TGCGCCAGCAGTGAGTCGAAGCCGGGACTAGCGTCCTACGAGCAGTACTTC.

The rearrangement links TRBV9 to TRBJ2-3, with 12 positions matching TRBD1. The CDR3 consists of 16 residues. Germline V gene sequence: CDR1 SGDLS, CDR2 YYNGEE. V trimming: 3 bases; J trimming: 2 bases; junction bases outside the gene matches: 4. CDR3 sequence reads: CASSGGTGGHTDTQYF. DNA for the CDR3: TGTGCCAGCAGCGGAGGGACAGGGGGCCACACAGATACGCAGTATTTT. The full variable domain, with the rest looked up from reference TRBV9 and TRBJ2-3, is DSGVTQTPKHLITATGQRVTLRCSPRSGDLSVYWYQQSLDQGLQFLIQYYNGEERAKGNILERFSAQQFPDLHSELNLSSLELGDSALYFCASSGGTGGHTDTQYFGPGTRLTVL.

This sequence joins TRBV9 and TRBJ2-1; 7 bases line up with TRBD2. This CDR3 spans 14 amino acids. The ends lost 3 bases at V and 6 bases at J; junction bases unmatched: 6. The germline gives CDR1 SGDLS, CDR2 YYNGEE. CDR3 in amino acids: CASSAGTIRNEQFF. The CDR3 DNA sequence: TGTGCCAGCAGCGCCGGGACTATCCGCAATGAGCAGTTCTTC.

The chain has TRBV20-1 and TRBJ1-6; TRBD1 matches 9 bases. This CDR3 has 15 amino acids. Trimming took 1 base from V and 3 from J; bases not matched to a gene: 1. CDR1 and CDR2 (germline): DFQATT, SNEGSKA (reference sequence). CDR3: CSARATGGYNSPLHF. DNA of the CDR3: TGCAGTGCTAGAGCGACAGGGGGCTATAATTCACCCCTCCACTTT.

The J gene is TRBJ2-5, the V gene TRBV15; maybe TRBD1 (6 bases). The closer fit of TRBJ2-7 to the DNA end suggests the J call may be wrong. This CDR3 is 14 amino acids long. Germline values: CDR1 LNHNV, CDR2 YYDKDF (reference sequence). The CDR3 region has the DNA TGTGCCACCAGCCCGCCGGCACAGGGTTCCGAGCAGTACTTC. Its translation is CATSPPAQGSEQYF.

At least ten counts were recorded for this clonotype. The gene calls are TRBV7-2 and TRBJ2-7; 9 nucleotides agree with TRBD1. CDR3 length: 13 amino acids. Germline V CDR1 and CDR2: SGHTA, FQGNSA. V dropped 5 bases and J dropped 3; count of bases not matched to a gene: 2. The DNA of the CDR3 is TGTGCCAGCAGCCGACAGGGGGACTACGAGCAGTACTTC. It translates to CASSRQGDYEQYF.

With respect to this clonotype: It may be a read error: a sequence one base away is much more abundant. V is TRBV27 and J is TRBJ2-1; TRBD2 matches at 14 bases. The CDR3 consists of 18 residues. CDR1 MNHEY and CDR2 SMNVEV come from the germline V gene (reference sequence). The ends lost 1 base at V and 7 bases at J; junction bases unmatched: 9. The CDR3 is CASSLFPRTSGRFNEQFF. The CDR3 nucleotides are TGTGCCAGCAGTTTATTTCCCCGGACTAGCGGGAGGTTTAATGAGCAGTTCTTC.

In regard to this clonotype: One end of the junction does not line up with germline, which may come from a read error. For the CDR3, the DNA is TGTGCTAGCAGCCCGAGGACAGGGGGCATAGATACGCAGTATTTT. It encodes CASSPRTGGIDTQYF. The chain joins TRBV7-7 to TRBJ2-3; 11 bases are shared with TRBD1. Germline CDR1 reads SSHAT; CDR2 reads FNYEAQ (reference sequence). This CDR3 has 15 residues. Variable domain in full (rest from reference TRBV7-7 and TRBJ2-3): GAGVSQSPRYKVTKRGQDVTLRCDPISSHATLYWYQQALGQGPEFLTYFNYEAQPDKSGLPSDRFSAERPEGSISTLTIQRTEQRDSAMYRCASSPRTGGIDTQYFGPGTRLTVL.

This clonotype showed up just a few times. The chain links TRBV20-1 to TRBJ2-7; D gene unclear. Deletions cut 6 bases from V and 3 bases from J, with 15 bases between. Germline V CDR1 and CDR2: DFQATT, SNEGSKA (reference sequence). The CDR3 contains 13 residues. The DNA of the CDR3 is TGCAGTGCCCATGACGGACGAAACTACGAGCAGTACTTC. Protein product: CSAHDGRNYEQYF.

The chain couples TRBV20-1 to TRBJ1-6, with unresolved D. CDR1 is DFQATT and CDR2 is SNEGSKA in the germline V gene (reference sequence). The CDR3 contains 16 residues. V was pared by 0 bases and J by 4 bases, with 13 bases between. The CDR3 nucleotides read TGCAGTGCTAGAGATAGCGGCCTCGGGTATAATTCACCCCTCCACTTT. Amino acid sequence: CSARDSGLGYNSPLHF.

This clonotype was detected many times. Written as DNA, the CDR3 is TGTGCCAGCAGTCGGACTAGCGGGAGGGGAGCAGATACGCAGTATTTT. Its protein product is CASSRTSGRGADTQYF. The chain is built from TRBV27 and TRBJ2-3, with 15 positions matching TRBD2. The germline gives CDR1 MNHEY, CDR2 SMNVEV (reference sequence). This CDR3 comprises 16 residues. V was clipped by 5 bases and J by 4 bases; unmatched bases: 4.

This chain joins TRBV12-3 or TRBV12-4 and TRBJ2-3, with 11 nucleotides matching TRBD1. The trim removed 4 bases at V and 2 bases at J, leaving 2 bases unmatched. The CDR3 is 15 residues long. CDR3 amino acids: CASSWGQGVTDTQYF. The CDR3 DNA reads as TGTGCCAGCAGTTGGGGACAGGGGGTCACAGATACGCAGTATTTT.

This clonotype was observed a handful of times. The J gene is TRBJ1-5, the V gene TRBV4-2; D might be TRBD1 (6 bases). CDR3 length: 13 residues. Per the germline V gene, CDR1 is LGHNA and CDR2 is YNFKEQ. V was shortened by 0 bases and J by 9 bases, with 9 bases between the two germline ends. In nucleotides, the CDR3 is TGTGCCAGCAGCCAAGATCTAGGGGGGCCCCAGCATTTT. Its translation: CASSQDLGGPQHF.

This clonotype has a handful of counts. The chain combines TRBV7-2 with TRBJ2-3; 10 nucleotides match TRBD2. V was pared by 1 base and J by 6 bases, with 4 bases of the junction left unmatched. Germline CDR1 SGHTA, CDR2 FQGNSA. The CDR3 is 15 residues long. CDR3 region: CASSLVAAGGDTQYF. Here the CDR3 DNA reads TGTGCCAGCAGCTTAGTAGCAGCGGGGGGGGATACGCAGTATTTT.

This clonotype was found a few times. The CDR3 reads CSVGEGQGSPLHF. The CDR3 DNA reads TGCAGCGTTGGAGAAGGGCAGGGATCACCCCTCCACTTT. This chain uses TRBV29-1 with TRBJ1-6, with D perhaps matching TRBD1 (5 bases). Germline V gene lookup returns CDR1 SQVTM and CDR2 ANQGSEA. Trimming stripped 4 bases from V and 10 bases from J, with 14 bases between. The CDR3 contains 13 residues.

The CDR3 DNA follows: TGTGCCAGCAGCCTGCGCCGGGACAGGCTTCAAGAGACCCAGTACTTC. Amino acids: CASSLRRDRLQETQYF. The gene calls are TRBV14 and TRBJ2-5; 8 bases are a match to TRBD1. Germline CDR1 SGHDN, CDR2 FVKESK. V was pared by 4 bases and J by 2 bases, with 9 bases of the junction left unmatched. The CDR3 extends over 16 amino acids.

The table lists this clonotype with a few counts. This sequence joins TRBV5-1 and TRBJ2-5, with TRBD2 matching over 10 bases. Unmatched junction bases numbered 12, after V lost 3 bases and J lost 4 bases. This CDR3 is 17 amino acids long. Germline V gene lookup returns CDR1 SGHRS and CDR2 YFSETQ. As DNA, the CDR3 is TGCGCCAGCAGCTACTCCCCTAGCGGGAGAGGTGGAGAGACCCAGTACTTC. Translation: CASSYSPSGRGGETQYF.

The rearrangement uses TRBV7-9 and TRBJ2-3; 9 bases line up with TRBD2. The junction had 12 bases not matched to a gene; V was cut back by 9 bases and J by 2 bases. CDR3 length: 16 residues. From germline, CDR1 is SEHNR and CDR2 FQNEAQ (reference sequence). The CDR3 DNA reads as TGTGCCAGGGCCCCCCCTAGCGGGGTTACCACAGATACGCAGTATTTT. Protein: CARAPPSGVTTDTQYF.

The chain has TRBV28 and TRBJ2-1, with TRBD2 matching over 9 bases. Germline V CDR1 and CDR2: MDHEN, SYDVKM. CDR3 length: 17 residues. Germline trimming cut 4 bases from V and 4 bases from J; bases unmatched to any gene: 11. CDR3 sequence reads: CASSSLAGTSRYNEQFF. The CDR3, as DNA: TGTGCCAGCAGTTCCCTAGCCGGGACTAGCAGGTACAATGAGCAGTTCTTC.

This clonotype was recorded a few times. This chain joins TRBV28 and TRBJ2-4, with no clear D. V was pared by 3 bases and J by 0 bases, with 12 bases between. This CDR3 is built from 16 residues. Germline V gives CDR1 MDHEN, CDR2 SYDVKM. The DNA of the CDR3 is TGTGCCAGCAGTTTGGCCCGTGCCTTAGCCAAAAACATTCAGTACTTC. It is translated as CASSLARALAKNIQYF.

The chain joins TRBV2 to TRBJ2-2; tentative D call: TRBD1 (5 bases). Trimming cost V 4 bases and J 3 bases, with 9 bases left between them. This CDR3 is 14 amino acids long. Germline CDR1 reads SNHLY; CDR2 reads FYNNEI. CDR3 DNA sequence: TGTGCCAGCAGTGTGCTACAGGACACCGGGGAGCTGTTTTTT. It translates to CASSVLQDTGELFF.